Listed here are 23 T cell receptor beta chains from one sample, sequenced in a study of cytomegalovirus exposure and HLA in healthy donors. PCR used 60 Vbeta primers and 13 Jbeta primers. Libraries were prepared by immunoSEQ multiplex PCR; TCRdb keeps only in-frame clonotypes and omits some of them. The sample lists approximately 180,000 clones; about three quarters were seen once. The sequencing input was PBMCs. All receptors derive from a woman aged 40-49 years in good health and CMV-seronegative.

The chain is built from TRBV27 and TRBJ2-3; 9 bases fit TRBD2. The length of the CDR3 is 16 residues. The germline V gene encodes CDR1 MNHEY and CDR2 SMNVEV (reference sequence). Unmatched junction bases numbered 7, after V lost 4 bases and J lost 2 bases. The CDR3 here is CASSSPSGTITDTQYF. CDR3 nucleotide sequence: TGTGCCAGCAGTTCCCCTAGCGGGACGATCACAGATACGCAGTATTTT.

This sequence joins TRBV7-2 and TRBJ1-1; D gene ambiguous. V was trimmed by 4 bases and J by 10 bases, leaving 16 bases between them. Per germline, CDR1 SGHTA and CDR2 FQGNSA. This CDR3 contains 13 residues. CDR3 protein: CASSSNVFSGAFF. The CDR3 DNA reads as TGTGCCAGCAGCTCGAATGTCTTTTCGGGAGCTTTCTTT.

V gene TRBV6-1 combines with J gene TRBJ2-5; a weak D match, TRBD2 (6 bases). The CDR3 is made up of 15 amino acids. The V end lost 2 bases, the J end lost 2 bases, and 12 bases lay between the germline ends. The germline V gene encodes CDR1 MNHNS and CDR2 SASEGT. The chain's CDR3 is CASSEQAGIQETQYF. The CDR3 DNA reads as TGTGCCAGCAGTGAACAAGCGGGCATTCAAGAGACCCAGTACTTC.

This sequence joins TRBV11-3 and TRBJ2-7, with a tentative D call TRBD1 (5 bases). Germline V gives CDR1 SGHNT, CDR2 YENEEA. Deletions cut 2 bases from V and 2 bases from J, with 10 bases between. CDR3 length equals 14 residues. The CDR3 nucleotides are TGTGCCAGCAGCTTAAATGACAGAGCCTACGAGCAGTACTTC. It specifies CASSLNDRAYEQYF.

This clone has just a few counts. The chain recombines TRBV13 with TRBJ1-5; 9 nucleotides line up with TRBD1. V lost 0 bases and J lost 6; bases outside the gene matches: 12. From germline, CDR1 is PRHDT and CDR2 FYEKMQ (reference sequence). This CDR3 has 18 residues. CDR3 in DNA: TGTGCCAGCAGCTTAGGCCGCGGGGACAGGGACATAAGTCAGCCCCAGCATTTT. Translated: CASSLGRGDRDISQPQHF.

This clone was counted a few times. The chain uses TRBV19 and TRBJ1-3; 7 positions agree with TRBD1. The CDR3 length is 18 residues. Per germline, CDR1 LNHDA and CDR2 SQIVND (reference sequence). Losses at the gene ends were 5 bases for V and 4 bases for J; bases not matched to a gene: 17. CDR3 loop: CASSLKILTGVEGNTIYF. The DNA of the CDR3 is TGTGCCAGTAGTTTGAAAATTCTAACAGGGGTGGAGGGAAACACCATATATTTT.

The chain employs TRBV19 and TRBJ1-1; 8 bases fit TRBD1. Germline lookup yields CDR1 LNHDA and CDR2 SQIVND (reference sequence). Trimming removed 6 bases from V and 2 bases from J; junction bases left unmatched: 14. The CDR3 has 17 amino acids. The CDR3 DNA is TGTGCCAGTAGCCGTTATACCGGGACAGGCCACAACACTGAAGCTTTCTTT. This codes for CASSRYTGTGHNTEAFF. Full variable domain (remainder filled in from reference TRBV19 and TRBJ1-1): DGGITQSPKYLFRKEGQNVTLSCEQNLNHDAMYWYRQDPGQGLRLIYYSQIVNDFQKGDIAEGYSVSREKKESFPLTVTSAQKNPTAFYLCASSRYTGTGHNTEAFFGQGTRLTVV.

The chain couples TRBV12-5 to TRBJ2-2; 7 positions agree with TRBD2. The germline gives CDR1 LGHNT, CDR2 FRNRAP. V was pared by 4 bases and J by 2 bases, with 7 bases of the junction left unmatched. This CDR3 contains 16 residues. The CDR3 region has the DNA TGTGCTAGTGGTTGGTGGAGCGGGGCTAACACCGGGGAGCTGTTTTTT. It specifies CASGWWSGANTGELFF.

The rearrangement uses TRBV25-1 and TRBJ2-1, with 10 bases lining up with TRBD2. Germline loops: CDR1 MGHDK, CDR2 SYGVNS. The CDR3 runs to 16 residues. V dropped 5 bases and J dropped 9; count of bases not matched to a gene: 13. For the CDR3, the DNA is TGTGCCAGCAGTCTGTCGAGCGGGAGGGCCTTGAGTGAGCAGTTCTTC. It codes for CASSLSSGRALSEQFF.

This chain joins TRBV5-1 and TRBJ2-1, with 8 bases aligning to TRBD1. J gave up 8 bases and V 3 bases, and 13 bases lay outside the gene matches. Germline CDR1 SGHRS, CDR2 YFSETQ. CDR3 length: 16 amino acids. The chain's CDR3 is CASSSVPGQDFHEQFF. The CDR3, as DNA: TGCGCCAGCAGCTCGGTTCCGGGACAGGATTTTCATGAGCAGTTCTTC.

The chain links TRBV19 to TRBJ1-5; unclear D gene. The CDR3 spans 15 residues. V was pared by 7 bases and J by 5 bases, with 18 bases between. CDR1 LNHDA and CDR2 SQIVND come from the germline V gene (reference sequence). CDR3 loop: CASKDRGKGHQPQHF. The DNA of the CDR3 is TGTGCCAGTAAAGATAGAGGGAAGGGTCATCAGCCCCAGCATTTT.

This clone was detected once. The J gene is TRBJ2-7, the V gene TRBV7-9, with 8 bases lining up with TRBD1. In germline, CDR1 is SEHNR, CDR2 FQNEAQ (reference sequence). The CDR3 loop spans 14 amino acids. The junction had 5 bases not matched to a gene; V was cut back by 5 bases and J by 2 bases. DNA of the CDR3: TGTGCCAGCAGCCTTCAGGGGGCTGCCTACGAGCAGTACTTC. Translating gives CASSLQGAAYEQYF.

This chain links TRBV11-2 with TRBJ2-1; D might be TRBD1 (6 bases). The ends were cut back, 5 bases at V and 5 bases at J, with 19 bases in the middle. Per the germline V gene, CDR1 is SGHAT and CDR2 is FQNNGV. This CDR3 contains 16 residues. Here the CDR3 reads CASSHPGTRNDNEQFF. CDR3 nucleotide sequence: TGTGCCAGCAGCCATCCCGGGACAAGGAACGACAATGAGCAGTTCTTC.

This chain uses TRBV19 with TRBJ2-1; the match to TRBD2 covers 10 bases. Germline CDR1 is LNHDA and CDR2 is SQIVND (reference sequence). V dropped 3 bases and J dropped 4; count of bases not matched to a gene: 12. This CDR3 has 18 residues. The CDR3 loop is CASSIGSRSGREYNEQFF. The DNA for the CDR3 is TGTGCCAGTAGTATTGGTTCCAGGAGCGGGAGGGAATACAATGAGCAGTTCTTC. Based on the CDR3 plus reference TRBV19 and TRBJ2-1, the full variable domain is DGGITQSPKYLFRKEGQNVTLSCEQNLNHDAMYWYRQDPGQGLRLIYYSQIVNDFQKGDIAEGYSVSREKKESFPLTVTSAQKNPTAFYLCASSIGSRSGREYNEQFFGPGTRLTVL.

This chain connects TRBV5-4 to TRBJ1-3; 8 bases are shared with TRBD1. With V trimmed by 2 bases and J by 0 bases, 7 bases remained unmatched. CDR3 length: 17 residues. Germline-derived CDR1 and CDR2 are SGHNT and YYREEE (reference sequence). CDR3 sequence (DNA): TGTGCCAGCAGCTTCGGGACAGGTAGAGTCTCTGGAAACACCATATATTTT. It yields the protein CASSFGTGRVSGNTIYF.

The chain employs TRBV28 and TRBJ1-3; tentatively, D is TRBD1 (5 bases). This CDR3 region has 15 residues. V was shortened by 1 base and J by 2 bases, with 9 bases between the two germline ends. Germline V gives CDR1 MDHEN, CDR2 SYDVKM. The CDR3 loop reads CASSLSRGTGNTIYF. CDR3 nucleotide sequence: TGTGCCAGCAGTTTATCGCGGGGGACTGGAAACACCATATATTTT.

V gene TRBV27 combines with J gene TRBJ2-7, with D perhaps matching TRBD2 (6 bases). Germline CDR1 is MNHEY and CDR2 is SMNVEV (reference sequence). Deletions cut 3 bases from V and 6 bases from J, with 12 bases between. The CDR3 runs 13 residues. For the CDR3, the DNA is TGTGCCAGCAGTTTCCAGGCGGGGTCCGAGCAGTACTTC. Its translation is CASSFQAGSEQYF.

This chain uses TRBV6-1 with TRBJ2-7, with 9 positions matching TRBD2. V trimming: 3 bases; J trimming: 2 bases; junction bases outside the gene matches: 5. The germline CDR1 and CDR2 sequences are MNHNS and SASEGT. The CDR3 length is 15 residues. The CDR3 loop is CASSEDSGGTYEQYV. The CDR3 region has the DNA TGTGCCAGCAGTGAGGACAGCGGGGGGACCTACGAGCAGTACGTC.

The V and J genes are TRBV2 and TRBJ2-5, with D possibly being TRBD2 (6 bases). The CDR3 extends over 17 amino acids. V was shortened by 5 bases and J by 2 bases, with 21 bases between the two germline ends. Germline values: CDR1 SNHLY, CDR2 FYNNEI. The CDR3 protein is CASSLSGSPNRQETQYF. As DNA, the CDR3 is TGTGCCAGCAGTCTTTCCGGGAGTCCGAACCGACAAGAGACCCAGTACTTC.

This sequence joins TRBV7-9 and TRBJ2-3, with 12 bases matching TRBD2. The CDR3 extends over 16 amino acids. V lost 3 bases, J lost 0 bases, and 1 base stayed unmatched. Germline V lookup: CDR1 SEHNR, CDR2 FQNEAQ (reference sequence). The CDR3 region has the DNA TGTGCCAGCAGCTTTCTAGCGGGAGGGAGCACAGATACGCAGTATTTT. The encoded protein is CASSFLAGGSTDTQYF. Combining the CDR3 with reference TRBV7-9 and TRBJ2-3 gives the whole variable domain DTGVSQNPRHKITKRGQNVTFRCDPISEHNRLYWYRQTLGQGPEFLTYFQNEAQLEKSRLLSDRFSAERPKGSFSTLEIQRTEQGDSAMYLCASSFLAGGSTDTQYFGPGTRLTVL.

CDR3 loop: CASSLGASGSATGELFF. The DNA for the CDR3 is TGTGCCAGCAGCTTAGGGGCTAGCGGGAGTGCCACCGGGGAGCTGTTTTTT. V and J are TRBV7-3 and TRBJ2-2, with TRBD2 matching over 10 bases. The CDR3 length is 17 residues. J was trimmed by 4 bases and V by 2 bases; bases with no gene match: 7. CDR1 and CDR2 (germline): SGHTA, FQGTGA.

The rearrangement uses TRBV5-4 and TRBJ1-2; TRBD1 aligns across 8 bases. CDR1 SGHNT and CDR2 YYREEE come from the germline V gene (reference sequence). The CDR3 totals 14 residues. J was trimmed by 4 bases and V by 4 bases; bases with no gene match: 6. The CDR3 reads CASSRPDRGYGYTF. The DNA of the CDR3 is TGTGCCAGCAGCCGACCCGACAGGGGCTATGGCTACACCTTC.

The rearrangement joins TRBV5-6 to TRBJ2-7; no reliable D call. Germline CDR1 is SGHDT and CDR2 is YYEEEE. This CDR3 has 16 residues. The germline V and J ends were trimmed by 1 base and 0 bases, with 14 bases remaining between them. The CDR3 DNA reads TGTGCCAGCAGCTTGAGAGTGGCGCGGAGCTCCTACGAGCAGTACTTC. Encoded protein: CASSLRVARSSYEQYF. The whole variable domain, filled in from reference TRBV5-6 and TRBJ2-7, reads DAGVTQSPTHLIKTRGQQVTLRCSPKSGHDTVSWYQQALGQGPQFIFQYYEEEERQRGNFPDRFSGHQFPNYSSELNVNALLLGDSALYLCASSLRVARSSYEQYFGPGTRLTVT.